The clone carrying this TCR beta chain was picked up many times. As yet, its antigen is unknown. Germline and junction disagree at one end, which may indicate a read error. Library preparation (for TCRbeta) was performed with unique molecular identifiers. TCRdb re-called the PCR reads with MiXCR, one entry per CDR3 protein. This sample has about 100,000 distinct CDR3 sequences, with about 5.6% found just once. This specimen belongs to a study of T-cell reconstitution after alpha-beta-depleted transplantation in children. Study findings and constraints: Diversity of TCRbeta at day 60 was high in some patients, arising from surviving recipient T cells and thymic progenitors. The study reportedly traced alpha-beta T cells about two months after transplant to several hundred expanded graft clones. Newly made T cells mostly supplied T-cell counts and diversity one year after transplant.

Sequenced material: PBMCs, mostly from graft donor cells, taken 60 days after TCRalphabeta/CD19-depleted stem cell transplant. The receptor was isolated from a female patient aged 2 to 10 who had a stem cell transplant for Fanconi anemia, so the T cells may come from the graft donor.

CDR3 in amino acids: CSATHGATNGKLFF. The CDR3 DNA reads TGCAGTGCAACCCACGGAGCAACTAATGGAAAACTGTTTTTT. The rearrangement joins TRBV20-1 to TRBJ1-4, with D unresolved. This CDR3 is 14 amino acids long. Germline V CDR1 and CDR2: DFQATT, SNEGSKA (reference sequence).